The text below deals with one TCR beta chain. This entry is derived from a study of cytomegalovirus exposure and HLA in healthy donors. The study ran its PCR with 60 Vbeta and 13 Jbeta primers. Produced via immunoSEQ multiplex PCR; TCRdb's table is partial and in-frame only. The table records 85,000 to 130,000 clones, approximately 80% of them present only once. The germline V and J ends were trimmed by 0 bases and 11 bases, with 14 bases remaining between them. CDR1 SGHNT and CDR2 YYREEE come from the germline V gene (reference sequence). The length of the CDR3 is 13 residues. The sequence came from a female donor in good health and CMV-seropositive. The chain is built from TRBV5-4 and TRBJ1-1; D ambiguous. The sample comprised PBMCs. CDR3 loop: CASSLGEGKEAFF. DNA of the CDR3: TGTGCCAGCAGCTTGGGGGAGGGCAAAGAGGCTTTCTTT.